This is a list of T cell receptor beta chains from one sample in a study of shared clonotypes between healthy human individuals. The data were produced by immunoSEQ multiplex PCR, yet TCRdb's version contains in-frame clones alone and is incomplete. The data show approximately 980,000 clones, approximately 80% seen once. The sample was memory CD4+ T cells sorted from blood. These receptors were obtained from a man aged 18 to 29 in good health. Each CDR3 is given without its conserved first and last residue. Not all rows give a size; the values are once, few, many and, for expanded clones, a class.

V: TRBV7-9; size: many; CDR3: ASSSRLADTQY
V: TRBV10-3; size: -; CDR3: AISWDRGRDGYT
V: TRBV7-2; size: once; CDR3: ASSPTGNTDTQY
V: TRBV5-1; size: -; CDR3: ASSLVPGRDTGELF
V: TRBV11-2; size: -; CDR3: ASRAWASGSYEQY
V: TRBV29-1; size: -; CDR3: SANGGSPYEQY
V: TRBV5-4; size: once; CDR3: ATRLAGAYNEQF
V: TRBV6-6; size: -; CDR3: ASSPRSSNQPQH
V: TRBV27; size: once; CDR3: ASRQRQSRTKNIQY
V: TRBV27; size: -; CDR3: ASSLTGVENSPLH
V: TRBV15; size: once; CDR3: ATSRDRPGGGETQY
V: TRBV5-1; size: -; CDR3: ASSLVSSGANVLT
V: TRBV28; size: -; CDR3: ASSLRSNYGYT
V: TRBV6-6; size: -; CDR3: ASSTSRGGTYNEQF
V: TRBV30; size: -; CDR3: ACRIGGTYEQY
V: TRBV7-9; size: -; CDR3: ASSLLFLGNEQF
V: TRBV11-2; size: -; CDR3: ASSLVLGRTSNT
V: TRBV5-1; size: -; CDR3: ASSLTGSAGNTIY
V: TRBV28; size: -; CDR3: ASSSGGAAYNEQF
V: TRBV5-4; size: -; CDR3: ASSLGAGRYGTEAF
V: TRBV9; size: -; CDR3: ASSVGAATVGYGYT
V: TRBV5-1; size: -; CDR3: ASSFSGRASYEQY
V: TRBV5-4; size: -; CDR3: ASSRGAGGETQY
V: TRBV5-1; size: -; CDR3: ASSPGTGENTEAF
V: TRBV2; size: -; CDR3: ASSARELGDTEAF
V: TRBV19; size: -; CDR3: ATINHLNTEAF